Described below is a single T cell receptor (beta chain) sequence and its context. Source study methods: Cell counts per sample came from amplifying reference gene primers. Produced via immunoSEQ multiplex PCR; TCRdb's table is partial and in-frame only. That table furnishes V, J and clone size, whereas the DNA furnished D and trimming. The sample comprises some 310,000 clones, roughly 90% of which are singletons, and around 9% rests with the top ten. The sample is drawn from a study of blood T cell repertoires in COVID-19. For the study at large: T cells, B-cell-depleted T cells, or PBMCs supplied cDNA or gDNA.

This CDR3 has 15 residues. The V end lost 1 base, the J end lost 6 bases, and 15 bases lay between the germline ends. CDR1 is SNHLY, CDR2 FYNNEI, per germline. In terms of age and location, participants ranged from roughly 18 to 100 years and lived in about two dozen US areas. Clinical histories supplied by participants themselves formed the basis of cohort assignment. The TCR was taken from a woman between 25 and 40 years old who had recovered from COVID-19. Sequenced: PBMCs or T cells enriched from blood (not recorded which). This chain links TRBV2 with TRBJ1-1, with D perhaps matching TRBD1 (6 bases). CDR3: CASSEEWGLGAEAFF. The CDR3 bases are TGTGCCAGCAGTGAAGAGTGGGGGCTTGGGGCTGAAGCTTTCTTT.